Shown below are 26 T cell receptor beta chains from a single sample sequenced in a study of vaccination and CD4 T cells after COVID-19. Treatment: approximately 9-day PBMC culture with coronavirus spike peptide pools or control peptides (ViraFEST assay). These receptors' targets are unknown. At the Johns Hopkins FTIC core, DNA taken from cultured CD4+ T cells was sequenced by way of the Oncomine TCR Beta short-read assay. Each CDR3 protein gets one entry after TCRdb re-called the PCR reads with MiXCR. The data hold roughly 7,200 distinct CDR3 sequences, with over 55% observed a single time. Sequencing was performed on CD4+ T cells from blood, cultured in vitro. The receptors shown here come from a human donor who had recovered from COVID-19.

The chain combines TRBV19 with TRBJ2-3; maybe TRBD2 (6 bases). Trimming stripped 1 base from V and 5 bases from J, with 10 bases between. Germline V CDR1 and CDR2: LNHDA, SQIVND (reference sequence). This CDR3 region has 14 residues. The CDR3 loop is CASSIAGAGDTQYF. The CDR3 nucleotides read TGTGCCAGTAGTATAGCGGGAGCCGGAGATACGCAGTATTTT. Filled out from reference TRBV19 and TRBJ2-3, the complete variable domain reads DGGITQSPKYLFRKEGQNVTLSCEQNLNHDAMYWYRQDPGQGLRLIYYSQIVNDFQKGDIAEGYSVSREKKESFPLTVTSAQKNPTAFYLCASSIAGAGDTQYFGPGTRLTVL.

The V call is TRBV7-9, the J call TRBJ2-7, with 10 bases lining up with TRBD2. Trimming cost V 5 bases and J 5 bases; bases outside gene matches: 9. Germline V gene sequence: CDR1 SEHNR, CDR2 FQNEAQ (reference sequence). The length of the CDR3 is 15 residues. In DNA form, the CDR3 reads TGTGCCAGCAGCAGCTCCGGGACTAGCGCCCACGAGCAGTACTTC. Encoded protein: CASSSSGTSAHEQYF.

The rearrangement uses TRBV20-1 and TRBJ1-4; the D is unclear. V was shortened by 3 bases and J by 0 bases, with 8 bases between the two germline ends. Germline V gene data show CDR1 as DFQATT and CDR2 as SNEGSKA (reference sequence). The CDR3 runs to 14 residues. The CDR3 region is CSASGGATNEKLFF. The CDR3 DNA reads as TGCAGTGCTAGTGGCGGCGCAACTAATGAAAAACTGTTTTTT.

This chain connects TRBV19 to TRBJ2-2; D gene unclear. Germline CDR1 LNHDA, CDR2 SQIVND (reference sequence). CDR3 length: 12 amino acids. Trimming cost V 11 bases and J 4 bases, with 11 bases left between them. This chain's CDR3 is CAARLSTGELFF. In nucleotides, the CDR3 is TGTGCCGCTCGGTTAAGCACCGGGGAGCTGTTTTTT.

This sequence joins TRBV7-2 and TRBJ2-7; no definite D call. V dropped 1 base and J dropped 7 bases, with 11 bases sitting between them. The germline V gene encodes CDR1 SGHTA and CDR2 FQGNSA. The CDR3 covers 13 residues. The CDR3 DNA is TGTGCCAGCAGCTTAGTCGGGTTGAGTGAGCAGTACTTC. Protein product: CASSLVGLSEQYF.

J is TRBJ2-1 and V is TRBV18; weak D call: TRBD2 (5 bases). The germline V gene has CDR1 KGHSH and CDR2 LQKENI. The CDR3 totals 14 residues. V dropped 0 bases and J dropped 10 bases, with 13 bases sitting between them. CDR3 DNA sequence: TGTGCCAGCTCACCACCCCCGGGGATACTGGAGCAGTTCTTC. Protein sequence: CASSPPPGILEQFF.

This clonotype was recorded a few times. The chain carries TRBV20-1 and TRBJ2-7, with D unclear. CDR1 is DFQATT and CDR2 is SNEGSKA in the germline V gene (reference sequence). The CDR3 has 12 amino acids. Trimming took off 0 bases at V and 7 bases at J, with 10 bases between the two ends. DNA for the CDR3: TGCAGTGCTAGAGATCCCAGCTGGGAGCAGTACTTC. Protein product: CSARDPSWEQYF.

The genes are TRBV6-5 and TRBJ2-3, with 11 bases identical to TRBD2. V was clipped by 4 bases and J by 3 bases; unmatched bases: 0. CDR3 length equals 14 residues. Germline V CDR1 and CDR2: MNHEY, SVGAGI. The CDR3: CASSLAGGTDTQYF. The CDR3, as DNA: TGTGCCAGCAGTTTAGCGGGGGGGACAGATACGCAGTATTTT.

This clonotype is medium-sized within its sample. J is TRBJ2-7 and V is TRBV5-1, with a possible D match to TRBD2 (6 bases). Trimming left V 4 bases short and J 3 bases short, with 14 bases between. Germline assignment: CDR1 SGHRS and CDR2 YFSETQ. CDR3 size: 14 residues. Written as DNA, the CDR3 is TGCGCCAGCAGCAAGGGACTTAGCCTCTACGAGCAGTACTTC. Amino acid sequence: CASSKGLSLYEQYF.

The chain has TRBV12-3 or TRBV12-4 and TRBJ1-2; D is possibly TRBD1 (6 bases). The CDR3 is made up of 13 amino acids. V gave up 8 bases and J gave up 8 bases, with 18 bases separating them. The CDR3 loop is CASSVWGAPGYTF. The CDR3 DNA reads as TGTGCCAGCTCCGTGTGGGGGGCGCCGGGCTACACCTTC.

This chain links TRBV7-2 with TRBJ2-5, with 9 bases that match TRBD2. Germline trimming cut 1 base from V and 4 bases from J; bases unmatched to any gene: 31. CDR1 SGHTA and CDR2 FQGNSA come from the germline V gene. The CDR3 has 24 amino acids. The CDR3: CASSLGVLVPPRRASGGMRETQYF. The CDR3 DNA reads TGTGCCAGCAGCTTAGGTGTTTTAGTACCCCCACGCCGGGCAAGCGGGGGGATGAGAGAGACCCAGTACTTC.

The chain has TRBV11-3 and TRBJ2-5; 8 nucleotides align to TRBD1. The CDR3 spans 17 residues. The germline gives CDR1 SGHNT, CDR2 YENEEA. The junction had 11 bases not matched to a gene; V was cut back by 4 bases and J by 1 base. The DNA of the CDR3 is TGTGCCAGCAGCTCACGTGGGGACAGGACCTCCCAAGAGACCCAGTACTTC. It translates to CASSSRGDRTSQETQYF. Full variable domain (missing parts from reference TRBV11-3 and TRBJ2-5): EAGVVQSPRYKIIEKKQPVAFWCNPISGHNTLYWYLQNLGQGPELLIRYENEEAVDDSQLPKDRFSAERLKGVDSTLKIQPAELGDSAVYLCASSSRGDRTSQETQYFGPGTRLLVL.

The chain couples TRBV7-2 to TRBJ1-1, with 9 bases fitting TRBD1. The CDR3 has 13 amino acids. Germline V lookup: CDR1 SGHTA, CDR2 FQGNSA. V was pared by 5 bases and J by 4 bases, with 2 bases of the junction left unmatched. The CDR3 protein is CASSDRGGTEAFF. The CDR3 DNA follows: TGTGCCAGCAGCGACAGGGGGGGCACTGAAGCTTTCTTT. The entire variable domain, with the rest obtained from reference TRBV7-2 and TRBJ1-1, is as follows: GAGVSQSPSNKVTEKGKDVELRCDPISGHTALYWYRQSLGQGLEFLIYFQGNSAPDKSGLPSDRFSAERTGGSVSTLTIQRTQQEDSAVYLCASSDRGGTEAFFGQGTRLTVV.

This sequence joins TRBV6-1 and TRBJ1-5, with D possibly matching TRBD1 (5 bases). The CDR3 covers 15 residues. Trimming took 3 bases from V and 6 from J, leaving 15 bases between them. CDR1 and CDR2 from the germline V gene are MNHNS and SASEGT. In nucleotides, the CDR3 is TGTGCCAGCAGTGACCCTGGCTACGGGGCTCAGCCCCAGCATTTT. Translation gives CASSDPGYGAQPQHF.

V and J are TRBV6-1 and TRBJ2-3; 8 bases are shared with TRBD2. The CDR3 totals 14 residues. Per germline, CDR1 MNHNS and CDR2 SASEGT. Trimming removed 6 bases from V and 0 bases from J; junction bases left unmatched: 2. The CDR3 sequence is CASRLAASTDTQYF. In DNA form, the CDR3 reads TGTGCCAGCAGACTAGCGGCTAGCACAGATACGCAGTATTTT.

The chain couples TRBV6-2 or TRBV6-3 to TRBJ1-1, with D possibly being TRBD1 (6 bases). Trimming took 8 bases from V and 1 from J, leaving 14 bases between them. The CDR3 has 14 amino acids. Germline CDR1 reads MNHEY; CDR2 reads SVGEGT. The CDR3 reads CASGDLDRNTEAFF. Written as DNA, the CDR3 is TGTGCCAGCGGAGATCTGGACAGGAACACTGAAGCTTTCTTT.

The chain employs TRBV19 and TRBJ2-6; TRBD2 might be the D (7 bases). Per the germline V gene, CDR1 is LNHDA and CDR2 is SQIVND (reference sequence). V lost 5 bases and J lost 4, with 12 bases in between. The CDR3 is made up of 15 amino acids. DNA for the CDR3: TGTGCCAGTAGTGTACAGGGAGGGGGGGCCAACGTCCTGACTTTC. This translates into CASSVQGGGANVLTF.

The chain recombines TRBV7-2 with TRBJ2-7; no clear D. Trimming left V 2 bases short and J 3 bases short, with 2 bases between. Germline values: CDR1 SGHTA, CDR2 FQGNSA. The CDR3 is 11 residues long. In DNA form, the CDR3 reads TGTGCCAGCAGCTTAAACTACGAGCAGTACTTC. This sequence encodes CASSLNYEQYF.

The J gene is TRBJ2-7, the V gene TRBV20-1; TRBD2 is a possible D gene (6 bases). Per germline, CDR1 DFQATT and CDR2 SNEGSKA (reference sequence). V was cut by 1 base and J by 1 base, with 11 bases left in between. There are 14 residues in the CDR3. CDR3 sequence reads: CSARAPGLSYEQYF. The CDR3 bases are TGCAGTGCTAGAGCCCCGGGACTTTCCTACGAGCAGTACTTC.

The chain is built from TRBV11-3 and TRBJ1-2; 7 bases line up with TRBD1. Germline trimming cut 5 bases from V and 4 bases from J; bases unmatched to any gene: 4. Germline V gives CDR1 SGHNT, CDR2 YENEEA. The CDR3 covers 13 residues. CDR3: CASSRDRAYGYTF. The CDR3 coding sequence is TGTGCCAGCAGCCGTGACAGGGCCTATGGCTACACCTTC.

This rearrangement joins TRBV28 to TRBJ1-5; D gene unclear. CDR3 size: 17 residues. From germline, CDR1 is MDHEN and CDR2 SYDVKM. V was trimmed by 6 bases and J by 0 bases, leaving 18 bases between them. CDR3 sequence reads: CASRGMSATNSNQPQHF. CDR3 nucleotide sequence: TGTGCCAGCAGAGGAATGTCGGCGACCAATAGCAATCAGCCCCAGCATTTT.

V usage is TRBV20-1 and J usage is TRBJ2-2; 11 bases line up with TRBD2. The CDR3 covers 14 residues. The trim removed 6 bases at V and 6 bases at J, leaving 6 bases unmatched. Germline V gene lookup returns CDR1 DFQATT and CDR2 SNEGSKA (reference sequence). CDR3 residues: CSARPLAGAGELFF. The CDR3 DNA follows: TGCAGTGCCAGACCACTAGCGGGAGCCGGGGAGCTGTTTTTT.

The J gene is TRBJ1-2, the V gene TRBV11-1; possibly TRBD1 for D (5 bases). From germline, CDR1 is SGHAT and CDR2 FQDESV (reference sequence). Trimming cost V 2 bases and J 3 bases, with 16 bases left between them. This CDR3 region has 16 residues. CDR3 region: CASSLKFDGTDYGYTF. The CDR3 DNA follows: TGTGCCAGCAGCTTAAAGTTTGATGGGACGGACTATGGCTACACCTTC.

The chain recombines TRBV6-5 with TRBJ2-3; D may be TRBD2 (6 bases). The CDR3 consists of 14 residues. V lost 6 bases and J 1 base, leaving 11 bases between the germline ends. Germline values: CDR1 MNHEY, CDR2 SVGAGI. The CDR3 reads CASSYGTGTDTQYF. Here the CDR3 DNA reads TGTGCCAGCAGCTACGGGACTGGCACAGATACGCAGTATTTT.

This clonotype was seen once. This sequence joins TRBV5-1 and TRBJ2-7; D gene unclear. V was clipped by 0 bases and J by 2 bases, with 9 bases between them. CDR3 length: 14 residues. Germline lookup yields CDR1 SGHRS and CDR2 YFSETQ. The CDR3 region has the DNA TGCGCCAGCAGCTTGGTTGGAGAGCCCTACGAGCAGTACTTC. Encoded protein: CASSLVGEPYEQYF.

V usage is TRBV19 and J usage is TRBJ1-1; D gene unclear. V lost 3 bases, J lost 0 bases, and 11 bases lay in between. This CDR3 has 15 residues. Germline CDR1 LNHDA, CDR2 SQIVND (reference sequence). This CDR3 reads CASSMAGEMNTEAFF. CDR3 nucleotide sequence: TGTGCCAGTAGTATGGCAGGAGAGATGAACACTGAAGCTTTCTTT. Full variable domain (rest looked up from reference TRBV19 and TRBJ1-1): DGGITQSPKYLFRKEGQNVTLSCEQNLNHDAMYWYRQDPGQGLRLIYYSQIVNDFQKGDIAEGYSVSREKKESFPLTVTSAQKNPTAFYLCASSMAGEMNTEAFFGQGTRLTVV.